The sequence of this T cell receptor (beta chain) was determined in a study of T cell clonality in common variable immunodeficiency. Here immunoSEQ multiplex PCR was the method, and the copy in TCRdb shows in-frame clones only, minus some. The sample contains some 39,000 clones, none of them singletons. Patients and controls were mostly of Caucasian heritage. This clone has ten or more counts. What it recognizes is unknown. The read terminates 3 residues before the CDR3 end, so the remaining end is supplied by the germline J gene. Study-wide results and caveats: Compared with healthy controls, CVID subjects showed increased TCRbeta clonality, mostly in about a third. CVID patient heterogeneity limited repertoire-clinical complication correlations. Common variable immunodeficiency TCR beta sequences reportedly had fewer deletions and N-nucleotide insertions.

From germline, CDR1 is MGHRA and CDR2 YSYEKL. V was shortened by 10 bases and J by 5 bases, with 26 bases between the two germline ends. This CDR3 spans 16 amino acids. The specimen sequenced was peripheral blood mononuclear cells. This chain uses TRBV4-1 with TRBJ1-1, with TRBD1 as a possible D gene (6 bases). The TCR comes from a person aged 18 to 70 in good health. CDR3 bases read: TGCGCCATCAACCGAAATCTGGGGGCTCCGGGGACTGAA. Encoded protein: CAINRNLGAPGTE. The full CDR3 reads CAINRNLGAPGTEAFF.